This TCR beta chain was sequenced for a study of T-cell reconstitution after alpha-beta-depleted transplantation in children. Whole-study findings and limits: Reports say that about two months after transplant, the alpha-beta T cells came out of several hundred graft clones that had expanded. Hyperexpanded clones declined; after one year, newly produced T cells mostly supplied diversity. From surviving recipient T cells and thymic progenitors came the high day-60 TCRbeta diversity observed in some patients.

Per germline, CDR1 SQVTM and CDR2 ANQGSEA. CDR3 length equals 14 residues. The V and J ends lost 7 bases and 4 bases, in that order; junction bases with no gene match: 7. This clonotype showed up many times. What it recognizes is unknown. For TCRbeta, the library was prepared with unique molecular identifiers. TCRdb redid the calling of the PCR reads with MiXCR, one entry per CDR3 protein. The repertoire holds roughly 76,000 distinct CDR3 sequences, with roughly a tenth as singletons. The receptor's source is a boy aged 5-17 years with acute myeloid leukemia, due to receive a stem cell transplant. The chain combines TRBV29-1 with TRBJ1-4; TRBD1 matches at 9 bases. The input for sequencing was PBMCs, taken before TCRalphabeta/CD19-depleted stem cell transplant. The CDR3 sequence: CSARDREVNEKLFF. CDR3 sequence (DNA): TGCAGCGCCCGGGACAGGGAGGTTAATGAAAAACTGTTTTTT.